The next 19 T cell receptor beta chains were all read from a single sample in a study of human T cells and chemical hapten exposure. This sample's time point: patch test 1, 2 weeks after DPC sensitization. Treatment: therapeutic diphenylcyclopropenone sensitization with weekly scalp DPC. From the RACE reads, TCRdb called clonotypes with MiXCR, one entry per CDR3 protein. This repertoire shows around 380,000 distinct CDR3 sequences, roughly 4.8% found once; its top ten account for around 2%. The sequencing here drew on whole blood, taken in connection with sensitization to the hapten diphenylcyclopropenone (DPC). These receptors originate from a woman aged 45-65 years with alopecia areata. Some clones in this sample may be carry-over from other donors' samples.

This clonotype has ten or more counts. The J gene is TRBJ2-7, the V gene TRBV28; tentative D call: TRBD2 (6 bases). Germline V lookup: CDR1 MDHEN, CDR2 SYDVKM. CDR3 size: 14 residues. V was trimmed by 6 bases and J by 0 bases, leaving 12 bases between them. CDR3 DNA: TGTGCCAGCAGCCGAGGGACTTTCTCCTACGAGCAGTACTTC. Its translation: CASSRGTFSYEQYF. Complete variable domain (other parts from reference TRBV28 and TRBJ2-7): DVKVTQSSRYLVKRTGEKVFLECVQDMDHENMFWYRQDPGLGLRLIYFSYDVKMKEKGDIPEGYSVSREKKERFSLILESASTNQTSMYLCASSRGTFSYEQYFGPGTRLTVT.

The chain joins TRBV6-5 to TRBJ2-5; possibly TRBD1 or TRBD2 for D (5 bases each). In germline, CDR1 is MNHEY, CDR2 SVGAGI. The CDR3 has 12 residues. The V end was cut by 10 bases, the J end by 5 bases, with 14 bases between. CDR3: CATGTGEETQYF. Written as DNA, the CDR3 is TGTGCCACCGGGACCGGGGAGGAGACCCAGTACTTC.

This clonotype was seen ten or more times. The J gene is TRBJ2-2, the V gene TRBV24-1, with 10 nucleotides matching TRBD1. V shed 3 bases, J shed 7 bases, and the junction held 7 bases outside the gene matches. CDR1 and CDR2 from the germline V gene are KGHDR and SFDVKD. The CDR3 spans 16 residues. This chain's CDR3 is CATSDPGTGVVGELFF. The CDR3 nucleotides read TGTGCCACCAGTGATCCCGGGACAGGGGTCGTCGGGGAGCTGTTTTTT.

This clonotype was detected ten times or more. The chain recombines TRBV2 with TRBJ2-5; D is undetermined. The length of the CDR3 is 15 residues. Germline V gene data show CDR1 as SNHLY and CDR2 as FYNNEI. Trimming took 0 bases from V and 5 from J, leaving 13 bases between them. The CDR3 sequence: CASSEAAGIRETQYF. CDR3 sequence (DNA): TGTGCCAGCAGTGAAGCCGCAGGTATTCGGGAGACCCAGTACTTC.

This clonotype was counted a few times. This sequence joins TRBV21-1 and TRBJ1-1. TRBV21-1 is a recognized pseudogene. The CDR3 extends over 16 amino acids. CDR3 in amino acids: CASSKERCVLNTEAFF. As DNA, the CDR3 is TGTGCCAGCAGCAAAGAGCGGTGCGTCCTAAACACTGAAGCTTTCTTT.

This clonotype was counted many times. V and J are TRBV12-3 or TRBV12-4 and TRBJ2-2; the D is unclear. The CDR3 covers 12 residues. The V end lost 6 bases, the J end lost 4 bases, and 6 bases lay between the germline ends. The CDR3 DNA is TGTGCCAGCAGCCGTTCCACCGGGGAGCTGTTTTTT. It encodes CASSRSTGELFF.

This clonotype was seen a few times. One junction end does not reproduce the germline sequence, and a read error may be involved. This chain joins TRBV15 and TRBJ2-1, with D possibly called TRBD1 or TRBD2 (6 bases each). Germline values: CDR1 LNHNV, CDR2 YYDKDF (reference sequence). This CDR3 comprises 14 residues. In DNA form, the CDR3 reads TGTGCCACCAGTAGAGATTGGGGGGCCAGGGAGCAGTTCTTC. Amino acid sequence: CATSRDWGAREQFF.

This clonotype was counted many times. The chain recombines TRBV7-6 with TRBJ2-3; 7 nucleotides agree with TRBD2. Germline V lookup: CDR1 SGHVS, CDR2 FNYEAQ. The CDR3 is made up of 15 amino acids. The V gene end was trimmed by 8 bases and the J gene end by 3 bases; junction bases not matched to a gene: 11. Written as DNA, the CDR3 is TGTGCCAGCTCCCCTTCCGAGGGAGGGACAGATACGCAGTATTTT. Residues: CASSPSEGGTDTQYF.

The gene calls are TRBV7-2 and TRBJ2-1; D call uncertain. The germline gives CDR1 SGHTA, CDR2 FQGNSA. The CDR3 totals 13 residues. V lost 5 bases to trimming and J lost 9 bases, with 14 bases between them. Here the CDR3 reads CASSLTASREQFF. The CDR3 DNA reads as TGTGCCAGCAGCCTTACGGCTAGTCGTGAGCAGTTCTTC.

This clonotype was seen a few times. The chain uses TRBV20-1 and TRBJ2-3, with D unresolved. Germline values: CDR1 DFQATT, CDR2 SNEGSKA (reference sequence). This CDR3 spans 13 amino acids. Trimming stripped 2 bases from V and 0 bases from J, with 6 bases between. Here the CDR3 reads CSARSTSTDTQYF. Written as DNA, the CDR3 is TGCAGTGCTAGATCTACAAGCACAGATACGCAGTATTTT.

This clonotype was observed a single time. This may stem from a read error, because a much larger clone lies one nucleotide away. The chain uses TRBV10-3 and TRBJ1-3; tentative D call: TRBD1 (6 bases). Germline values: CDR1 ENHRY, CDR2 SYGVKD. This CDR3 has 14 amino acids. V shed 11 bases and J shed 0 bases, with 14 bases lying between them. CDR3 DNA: TGTGCCGCTGGACGGGGGGCCTCTGGAAACACCATATATTTT. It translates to CAAGRGASGNTIYF.

CDR3 sequence (DNA): TGTGCCAGCAGCCAAGGGCGCGGACAGGGGGCTACTCAGCCCCAGCATTTT. This translates into CASSQGRGQGATQPQHF. The chain recombines TRBV3-1 with TRBJ1-5, with TRBD1 matching over 11 bases. Germline V gene lookup returns CDR1 LGHDT and CDR2 YNNKEL (reference sequence). Losses at the gene ends were 1 base for V and 6 bases for J; bases not matched to a gene: 8. The CDR3 length is 17 residues.

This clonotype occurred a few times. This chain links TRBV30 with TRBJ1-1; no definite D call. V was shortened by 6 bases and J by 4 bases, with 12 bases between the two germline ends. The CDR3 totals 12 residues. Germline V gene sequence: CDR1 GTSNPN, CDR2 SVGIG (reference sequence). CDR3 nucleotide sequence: TGTGCCTGCCAAGACGTTGGCACTGAAGCTTTCTTT. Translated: CACQDVGTEAFF.

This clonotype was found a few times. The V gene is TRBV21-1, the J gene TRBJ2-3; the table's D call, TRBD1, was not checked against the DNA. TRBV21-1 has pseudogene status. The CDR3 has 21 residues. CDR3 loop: CASSKDPSRGGAGPTAHTQYF. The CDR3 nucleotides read TGTGCCAGCAGCAAAGACCCCTCGAGGGGGGGGGCAGGCCCGACTGCCCATACGCAGTATTTT.

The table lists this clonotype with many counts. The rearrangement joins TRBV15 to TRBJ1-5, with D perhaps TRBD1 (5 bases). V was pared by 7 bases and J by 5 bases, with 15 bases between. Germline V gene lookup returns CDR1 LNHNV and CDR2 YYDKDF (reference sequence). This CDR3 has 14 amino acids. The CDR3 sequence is CATTKGMADQPQHF. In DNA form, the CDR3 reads TGTGCCACCACCAAGGGGATGGCGGATCAGCCCCAGCATTTT.

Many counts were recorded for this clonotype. The CDR3: CASSQLRVNEQFF. The CDR3 DNA sequence: TGTGCCAGCAGCCAACTCAGGGTCAATGAGCAGTTCTTC. The chain carries TRBV4-2 and TRBJ2-1; weak D call: TRBD1 (5 bases). The CDR3 totals 13 residues. Per the germline V gene, CDR1 is LGHNA and CDR2 is YNFKEQ. Trimming cost V 2 bases and J 6 bases, with 8 bases left between them.

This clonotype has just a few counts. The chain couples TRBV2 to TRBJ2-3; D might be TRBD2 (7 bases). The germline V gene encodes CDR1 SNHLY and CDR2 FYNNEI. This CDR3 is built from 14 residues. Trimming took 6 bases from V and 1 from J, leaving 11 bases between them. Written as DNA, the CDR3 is TGTGCCAGCAGAAGGGGGGGAGGCACAGATACGCAGTATTTT. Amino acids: CASRRGGGTDTQYF.

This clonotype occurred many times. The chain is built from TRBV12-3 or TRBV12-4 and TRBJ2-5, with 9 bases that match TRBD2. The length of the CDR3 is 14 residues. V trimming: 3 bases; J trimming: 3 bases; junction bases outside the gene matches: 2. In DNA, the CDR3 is TGTGCCAGCAGTTTGGGCGGGGGGGAAGAGACCCAGTACTTC. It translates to CASSLGGGEETQYF.

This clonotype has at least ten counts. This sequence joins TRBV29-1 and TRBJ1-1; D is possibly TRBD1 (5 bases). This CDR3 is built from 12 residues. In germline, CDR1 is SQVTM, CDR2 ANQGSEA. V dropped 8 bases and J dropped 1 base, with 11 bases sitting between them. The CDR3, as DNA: TGCAGCTGCCGGGACGGGAACACTGAAGCTTTCTTT. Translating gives CSCRDGNTEAFF.